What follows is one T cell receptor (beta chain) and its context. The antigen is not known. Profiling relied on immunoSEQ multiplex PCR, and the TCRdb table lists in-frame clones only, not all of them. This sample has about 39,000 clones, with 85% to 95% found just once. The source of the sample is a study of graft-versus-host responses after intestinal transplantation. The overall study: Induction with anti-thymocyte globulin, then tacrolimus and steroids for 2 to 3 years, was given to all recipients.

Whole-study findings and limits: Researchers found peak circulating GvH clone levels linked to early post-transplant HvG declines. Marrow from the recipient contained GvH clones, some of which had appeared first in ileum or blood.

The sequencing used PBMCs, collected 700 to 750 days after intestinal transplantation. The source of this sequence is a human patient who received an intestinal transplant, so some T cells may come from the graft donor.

CDR3 sequence: CASSFLLAGRTGELFF. The CDR3 nucleotides read TGTGCCAGCAGTTTTTTGCTAGCGGGACGGACCGGGGAGCTGTTTTTT. This chain connects TRBV7-9 to TRBJ2-2, with TRBD2 matching over 9 bases. The CDR3 totals 16 residues. Germline CDR1 reads SEHNR; CDR2 reads FQNEAQ (reference sequence). V shed 6 bases, J shed 5 bases, and the junction held 10 bases outside the gene matches. Drawing the rest from reference TRBV7-9 and TRBJ2-2, the complete variable domain is DTGVSQNPRHKITKRGQNVTFRCDPISEHNRLYWYRQTLGQGPEFLTYFQNEAQLEKSRLLSDRFSAERPKGSFSTLEIQRTEQGDSAMYLCASSFLLAGRTGELFFGEGSRLTVL.